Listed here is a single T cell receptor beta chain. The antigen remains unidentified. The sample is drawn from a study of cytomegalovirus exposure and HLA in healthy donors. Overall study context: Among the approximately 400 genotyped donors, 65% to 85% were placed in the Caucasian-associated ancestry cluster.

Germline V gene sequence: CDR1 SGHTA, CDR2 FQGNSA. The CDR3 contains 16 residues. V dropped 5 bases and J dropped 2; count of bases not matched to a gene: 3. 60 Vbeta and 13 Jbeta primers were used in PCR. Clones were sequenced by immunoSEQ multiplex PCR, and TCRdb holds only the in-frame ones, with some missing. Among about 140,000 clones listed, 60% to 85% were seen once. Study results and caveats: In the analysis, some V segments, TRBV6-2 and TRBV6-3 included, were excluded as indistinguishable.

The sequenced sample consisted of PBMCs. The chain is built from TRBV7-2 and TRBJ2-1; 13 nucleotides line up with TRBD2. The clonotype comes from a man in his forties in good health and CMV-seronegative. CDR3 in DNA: TGTGCCAGCAGCGGGACTAGCGGGGCACCCTACAATGAGCAGTTCTTC. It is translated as CASSGTSGAPYNEQFF.